This T cell receptor (beta chain) was recovered during a study of blood T cell repertoires in COVID-19. Whole-study context: COVID-19 samples collected from the United States, Italy and Spain covered acute and convalescent phases. The analysed material was cDNA or gDNA that came from T cells, B-cell-depleted T cells, or PBMCs.

V lost 3 bases and J lost 4; bases outside the gene matches: 7. CDR3 length: 17 residues. Germline-derived CDR1 and CDR2 are SGHAT and FQNNGV. Under the authors' procedure: By means of reference gene primer amplification, nucleated cell counts were estimated. Only in-frame clones appear in the TCRdb table, and some are missing; sequencing was by immunoSEQ multiplex PCR. That table gives V, J and clone size, and the DNA gave D and trimming. The sample includes 88,000 or so clones, approximately 86% seen only once; the top ten take about 7%. This chain links TRBV11-2 with TRBJ2-2; TRBD2 matches 11 bases. Sequencing was performed on peripheral blood. The receptor's source is a man aged 55 to 70 with acute or convalescent COVID-19. The CDR3 region is CASSFNSGRAPTGELFF. The CDR3 region has the DNA TGTGCCAGCAGCTTTAATAGCGGGAGGGCCCCCACCGGGGAGCTGTTTTTT.